These 10 T cell receptor beta chains originate from one sample sequenced in a study of tumor-infiltrating lymphocytes in localized non-small cell lung cancer. The method was immunoSEQ multiplex PCR; TCRdb's version includes in-frame clones alone and lacks a portion of them. The sample carries more than 10,000 clones, 66% recorded once. Input material: lung tumor tissue. The receptors shown here come from a human donor with non-small cell lung cancer.

The CDR3 bases are TGCAGCGTCGCGGGACTAGCGGGTCCCACAGATACGCAGTATTTT. Residues: CSVAGLAGPTDTQYF. The genes are TRBV29-1 and TRBJ2-3; 12 bases match TRBD2. The V and J ends lost 6 bases and 2 bases, in that order; junction bases with no gene match: 6. The length of the CDR3 is 15 residues. Per germline, CDR1 SQVTM and CDR2 ANQGSEA.

V usage is TRBV9 and J usage is TRBJ2-3; 7 bases are a match to TRBD1. Germline loops: CDR1 SGDLS, CDR2 YYNGEE. The CDR3 contains 18 residues. The trim removed 4 bases at V and 0 bases at J, leaving 14 bases unmatched. Here the CDR3 DNA reads TGTGCCAGCAGCCCAGACCCCGGGACAGCTTTTAGCACAGATACGCAGTATTTT. Residues: CASSPDPGTAFSTDTQYF.

The chain couples TRBV30 to TRBJ2-7; 8 bases fit TRBD1. The CDR3 spans 13 residues. The V and J ends lost 2 bases and 1 base, in that order; junction bases with no gene match: 1. CDR1 GTSNPN and CDR2 SVGIG come from the germline V gene (reference sequence). The CDR3 reads CAWSTGGSYEQYF. The CDR3 DNA follows: TGTGCCTGGAGTACAGGGGGGTCCTACGAGCAGTACTTC.

This chain links TRBV6-5 with TRBJ2-7; no firm D call. The V end lost 10 bases, the J end lost 3 bases, and 19 bases lay between the germline ends. This CDR3 is 14 amino acids long. Germline V gene data show CDR1 as MNHEY and CDR2 as SVGAGI. DNA for the CDR3: TGTGCCACCCAACGCCCTGGTGGGGACTACGAGCAGTACTTC. Encoded protein: CATQRPGGDYEQYF.

This rearrangement joins TRBV4-2 to TRBJ1-3; D gene unclear. CDR3 length equals 17 residues. From germline, CDR1 is LGHNA and CDR2 YNFKEQ. Trimming left V 4 bases short and J 0 bases short, with 16 bases between. The CDR3 sequence: CASSPQERADSGNTIYF. In DNA, the CDR3 is TGTGCCAGCAGCCCCCAAGAGAGGGCCGACTCTGGAAACACCATATATTTT.

The chain joins TRBV19 to TRBJ2-7, with TRBD1 matching over 11 bases. This CDR3 is built from 15 residues. From germline, CDR1 is LNHDA and CDR2 SQIVND (reference sequence). V lost 5 bases and J lost 6; bases outside the gene matches: 9. CDR3: CASSSPGQGVIEQYF. CDR3 in DNA: TGTGCCAGTAGTTCACCGGGACAGGGGGTCATCGAGCAGTACTTC.

The table lists this clone with a few counts. The V and J genes are TRBV10-3 and TRBJ2-7; D uncertain. Trimming shortened V by 8 bases and J by 3 bases, and 11 bases separated the two germline ends. CDR3 length: 12 residues. Germline loops: CDR1 ENHRY, CDR2 SYGVKD. The CDR3, as DNA: TGTGCCATCTCCACGGGTCTCTACGAGCAGTACTTC. Its protein is CAISTGLYEQYF.

This rearrangement joins TRBV9 to TRBJ1-3; no reliable D call. Germline assignment: CDR1 SGDLS and CDR2 YYNGEE. With 0 bases removed from V and 0 bases from J, the gap between germline ends came to 4 bases. This CDR3 is built from 14 residues. The CDR3 loop is CASSVERSGNTIYF. In nucleotides, the CDR3 is TGTGCCAGCAGCGTAGAACGCTCTGGAAACACCATATATTTT. The full variable domain, completed using reference TRBV9 and TRBJ1-3, is DSGVTQTPKHLITATGQRVTLRCSPRSGDLSVYWYQQSLDQGLQFLIQYYNGEERAKGNILERFSAQQFPDLHSELNLSSLELGDSALYFCASSVERSGNTIYFGEGSWLTVV.

This clone was counted only a few times. CDR3 residues: CASRPDYYTDTQYF. The DNA for the CDR3 is TGTGCCAGCAGGCCTGACTATTACACAGATACGCAGTATTTT. The V call is TRBV7-2, the J call TRBJ2-3; D may be TRBD2 (5 bases). Trimming removed 6 bases at V and 2 bases at J, with 12 bases between. This CDR3 region has 14 residues. Germline V CDR1 and CDR2: SGHTA, FQGNSA.

The chain joins TRBV5-1 to TRBJ2-5, with D maybe TRBD1 (5 bases). V was trimmed by 3 bases and J by 3 bases, leaving 18 bases between them. Germline CDR1 SGHRS, CDR2 YFSETQ. The CDR3 runs to 16 residues. This chain's CDR3 is CASSSQGADIEETQYF. The CDR3, as DNA: TGCGCCAGCAGCTCCCAAGGTGCGGACATCGAAGAGACCCAGTACTTC.